This TCR beta chain was identified in a study of T cell responses to AZD1222 COVID-19 vaccine. General observations from the study: Spike-wide coverage was observed for vaccine-associated CD4 TCRs, with dominant responses at 160-218 and 743-854. Only five to seven individuals given AZD1222 were seropositive at baseline. An increase in Spike-specific TCR breadth and depth was observed after two AZD1222 doses. Sampling captured repertoires only after the peak T cell response.

Assay used: immunoSEQ multiplex PCR; TCRdb lists only in-frame clones, some missing. The sample lists some 150,000 clones, over 75% occurring once. A remark on this clone: Its antigen is not known.

CDR3 length: 16 amino acids. V was clipped by 0 bases and J by 7 bases, with 16 bases between them. Germline V gene data show CDR1 as SGHVS and CDR2 as FQNEAQ. This sample comprised peripheral blood, obtained 28 days after the second dose of the MenACWY control vaccine. This chain uses TRBV7-8 with TRBJ1-5; D remains ambiguous. This TCR derives from an adult who received the MenACWY meningococcal vaccine as a control. The chain's CDR3 is CASSLARARGRQPQHF. The CDR3 bases are TGTGCCAGCAGCTTAGCGCGAGCAAGAGGGAGACAGCCCCAGCATTTT.